This paragraph reports one T cell receptor beta chain. Its specificity is not known. The germline gives CDR1 KGHSH, CDR2 LQKENI. CDR3 size: 15 residues. After removal of 4 bases from V and 6 bases from J, the junction contained 7 bases not matched to a gene. Method: immunoSEQ multiplex PCR; TCRdb's copy keeps in-frame clones and lacks some. The repertoire holds about 220,000 clones, with just over 85% as singletons. This record belongs to a study of cytomegalovirus exposure and HLA in healthy donors. Among the 110 or so subjects of the validation cohort, separate from the roughly 670-subject first cohort, were the donors. General study points: Most TCR sequences proved rare, with some public TCRs found in many donors.

This sequence was found in a woman younger than 30 in good health and CMV-seronegative. V usage is TRBV18 and J usage is TRBJ2-3; the match to TRBD2 covers 10 bases. Sequenced material: PBMCs. In DNA, the CDR3 is TGTGCCAGCTCACGCCCTAGCGGGAGTGTTGATACGCAGTATTTT. Translating gives CASSRPSGSVDTQYF.